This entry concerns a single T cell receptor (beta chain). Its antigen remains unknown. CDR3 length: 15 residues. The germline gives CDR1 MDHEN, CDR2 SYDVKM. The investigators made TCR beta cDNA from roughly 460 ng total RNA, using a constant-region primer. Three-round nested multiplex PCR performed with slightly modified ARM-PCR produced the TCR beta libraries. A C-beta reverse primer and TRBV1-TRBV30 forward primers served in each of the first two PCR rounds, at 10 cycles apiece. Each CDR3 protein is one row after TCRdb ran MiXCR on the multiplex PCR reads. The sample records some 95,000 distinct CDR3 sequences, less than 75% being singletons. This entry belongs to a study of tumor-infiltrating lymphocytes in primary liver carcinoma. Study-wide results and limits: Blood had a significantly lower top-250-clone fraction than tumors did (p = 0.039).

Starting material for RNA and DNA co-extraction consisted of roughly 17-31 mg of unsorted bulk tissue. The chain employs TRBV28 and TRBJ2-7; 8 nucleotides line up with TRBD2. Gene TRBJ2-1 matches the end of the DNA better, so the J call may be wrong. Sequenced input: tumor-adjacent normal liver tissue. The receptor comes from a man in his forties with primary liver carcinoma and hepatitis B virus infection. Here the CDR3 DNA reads TGTGCCAGCTCTCGGGGGGGGGCGCGGTCGGGTGAGCAGTTCTTC. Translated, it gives CASSRGGARSGEQFF.